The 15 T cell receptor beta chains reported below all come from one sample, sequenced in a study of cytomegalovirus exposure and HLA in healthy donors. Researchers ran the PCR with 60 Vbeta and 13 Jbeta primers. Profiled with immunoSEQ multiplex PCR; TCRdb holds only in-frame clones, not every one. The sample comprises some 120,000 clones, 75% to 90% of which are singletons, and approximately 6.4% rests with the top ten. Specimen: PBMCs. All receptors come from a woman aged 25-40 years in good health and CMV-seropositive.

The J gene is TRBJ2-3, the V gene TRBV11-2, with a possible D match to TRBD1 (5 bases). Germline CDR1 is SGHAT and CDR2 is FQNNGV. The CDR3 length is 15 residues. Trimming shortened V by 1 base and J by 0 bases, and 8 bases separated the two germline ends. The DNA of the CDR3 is TGTGCCAGCAGCTTAGGTGGGGCTAGCACAGATACGCAGTATTTT. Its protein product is CASSLGGASTDTQYF.

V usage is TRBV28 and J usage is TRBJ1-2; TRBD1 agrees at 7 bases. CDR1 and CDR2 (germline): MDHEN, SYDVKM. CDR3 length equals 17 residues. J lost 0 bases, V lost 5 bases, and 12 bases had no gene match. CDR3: CASSLPLTGEANYGYTF. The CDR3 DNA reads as TGTGCCAGCAGTCTCCCCCTAACAGGGGAAGCTAACTATGGCTACACCTTC.

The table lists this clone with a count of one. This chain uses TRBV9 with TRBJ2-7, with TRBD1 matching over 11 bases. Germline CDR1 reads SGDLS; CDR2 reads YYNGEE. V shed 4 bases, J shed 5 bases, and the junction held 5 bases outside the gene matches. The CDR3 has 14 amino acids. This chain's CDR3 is CASSSGQGAHEQYF. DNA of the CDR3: TGTGCCAGCAGCTCTGGACAGGGGGCGCACGAGCAGTACTTC.

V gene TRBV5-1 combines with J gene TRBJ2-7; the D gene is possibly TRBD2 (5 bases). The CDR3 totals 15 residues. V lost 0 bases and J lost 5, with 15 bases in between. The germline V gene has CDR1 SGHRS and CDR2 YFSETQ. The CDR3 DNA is TGCGCCAGCAGCTTGGGACAAGGAGGTGTTAACGAGCAGTACTTC. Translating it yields CASSLGQGGVNEQYF.

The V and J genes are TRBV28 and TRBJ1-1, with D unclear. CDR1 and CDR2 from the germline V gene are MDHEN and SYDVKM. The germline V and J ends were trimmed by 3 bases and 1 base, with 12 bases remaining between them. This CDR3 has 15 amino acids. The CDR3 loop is CASSLGSLPNTEAFF. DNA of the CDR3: TGTGCCAGCAGTTTGGGCAGCCTCCCGAACACTGAAGCTTTCTTT.

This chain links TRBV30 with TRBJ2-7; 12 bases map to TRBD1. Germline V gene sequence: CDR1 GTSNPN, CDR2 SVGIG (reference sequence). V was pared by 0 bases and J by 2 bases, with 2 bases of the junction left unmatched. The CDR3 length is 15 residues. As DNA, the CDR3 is TGTGCCTGGAGTGTAGGGACAGGGGGCCCCTACGAGCAGTACTTC. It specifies CAWSVGTGGPYEQYF.

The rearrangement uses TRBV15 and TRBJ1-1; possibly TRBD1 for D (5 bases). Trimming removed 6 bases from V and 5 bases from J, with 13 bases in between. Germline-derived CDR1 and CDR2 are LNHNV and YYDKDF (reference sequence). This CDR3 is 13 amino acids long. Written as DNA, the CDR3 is TGTGCCACCAGGGGGGGGGTGGGGACTGAAGCTTTCTTT. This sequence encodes CATRGGVGTEAFF.

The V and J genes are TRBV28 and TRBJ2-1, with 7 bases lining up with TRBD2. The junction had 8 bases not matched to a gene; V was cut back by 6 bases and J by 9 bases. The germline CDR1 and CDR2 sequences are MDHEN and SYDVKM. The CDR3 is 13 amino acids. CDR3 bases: TGTGCCAGCAGAAGCGGGGAAAGGGGTGAGCAGTTCTTC. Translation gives CASRSGERGEQFF.

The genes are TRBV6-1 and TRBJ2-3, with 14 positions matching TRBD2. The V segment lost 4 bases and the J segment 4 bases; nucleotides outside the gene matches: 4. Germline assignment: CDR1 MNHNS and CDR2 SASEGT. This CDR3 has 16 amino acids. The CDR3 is CASSVRLAGGPDTQYF. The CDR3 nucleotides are TGTGCCAGCAGTGTCCGACTAGCGGGGGGGCCAGATACGCAGTATTTT.

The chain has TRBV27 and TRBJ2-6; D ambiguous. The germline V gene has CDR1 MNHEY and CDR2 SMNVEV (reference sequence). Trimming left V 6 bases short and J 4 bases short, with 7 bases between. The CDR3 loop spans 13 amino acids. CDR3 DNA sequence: TGTGCCAGCAGCCCGACAGGGGCCAACGTCCTGACTTTC. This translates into CASSPTGANVLTF.

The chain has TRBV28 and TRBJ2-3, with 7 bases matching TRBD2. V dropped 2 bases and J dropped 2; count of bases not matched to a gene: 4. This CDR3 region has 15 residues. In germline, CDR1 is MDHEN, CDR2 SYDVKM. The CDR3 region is CASSLASGYTDTQYF. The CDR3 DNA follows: TGTGCCAGCAGTTTAGCTAGCGGCTACACAGATACGCAGTATTTT.

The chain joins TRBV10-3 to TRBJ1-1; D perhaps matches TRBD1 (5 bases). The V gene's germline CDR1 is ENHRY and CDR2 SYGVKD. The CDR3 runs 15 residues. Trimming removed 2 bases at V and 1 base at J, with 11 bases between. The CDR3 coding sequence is TGTGCCATCAGTGAGCCCCGACAGACGAACACTGAAGCTTTCTTT. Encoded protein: CAISEPRQTNTEAFF.

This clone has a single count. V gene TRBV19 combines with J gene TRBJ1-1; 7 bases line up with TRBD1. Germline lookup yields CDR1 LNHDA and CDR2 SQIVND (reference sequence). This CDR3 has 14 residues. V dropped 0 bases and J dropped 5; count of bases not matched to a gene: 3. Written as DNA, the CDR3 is TGTGCCAGTAGTATAGATCAGACAGGGACTGAAGCTTTCTTT. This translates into CASSIDQTGTEAFF. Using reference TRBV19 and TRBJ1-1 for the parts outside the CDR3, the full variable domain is DGGITQSPKYLFRKEGQNVTLSCEQNLNHDAMYWYRQDPGQGLRLIYYSQIVNDFQKGDIAEGYSVSREKKESFPLTVTSAQKNPTAFYLCASSIDQTGTEAFFGQGTRLTVV.

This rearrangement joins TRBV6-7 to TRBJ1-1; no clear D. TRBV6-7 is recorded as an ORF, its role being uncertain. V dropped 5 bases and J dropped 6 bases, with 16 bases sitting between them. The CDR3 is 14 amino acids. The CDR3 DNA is TGTGCCAGCAGTCAGCCCCTGATCAGCGCTGAAGCTTTCTTT. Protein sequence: CASSQPLISAEAFF.

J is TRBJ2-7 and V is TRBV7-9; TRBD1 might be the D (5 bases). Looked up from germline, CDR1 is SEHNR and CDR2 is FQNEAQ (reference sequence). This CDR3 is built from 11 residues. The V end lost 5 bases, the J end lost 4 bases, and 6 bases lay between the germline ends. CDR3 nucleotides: TGTGCCAGCAGCAGGGGTTACGAGCAGTACTTC. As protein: CASSRGYEQYF.